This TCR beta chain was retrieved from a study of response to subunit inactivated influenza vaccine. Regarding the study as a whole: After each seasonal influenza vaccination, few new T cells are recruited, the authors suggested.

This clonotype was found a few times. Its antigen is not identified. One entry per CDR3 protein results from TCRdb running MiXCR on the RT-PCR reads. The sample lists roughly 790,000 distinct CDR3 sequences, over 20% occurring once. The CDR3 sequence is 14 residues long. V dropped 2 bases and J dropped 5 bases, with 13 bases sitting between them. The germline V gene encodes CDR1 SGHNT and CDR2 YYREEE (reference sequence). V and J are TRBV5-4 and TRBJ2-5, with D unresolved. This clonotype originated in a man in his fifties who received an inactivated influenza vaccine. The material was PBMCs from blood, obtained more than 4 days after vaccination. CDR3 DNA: TGTGCCAGCAGCTTTTCTTCTAGGCGGGAGACCCAGTACTTC. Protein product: CASSFSSRRETQYF.